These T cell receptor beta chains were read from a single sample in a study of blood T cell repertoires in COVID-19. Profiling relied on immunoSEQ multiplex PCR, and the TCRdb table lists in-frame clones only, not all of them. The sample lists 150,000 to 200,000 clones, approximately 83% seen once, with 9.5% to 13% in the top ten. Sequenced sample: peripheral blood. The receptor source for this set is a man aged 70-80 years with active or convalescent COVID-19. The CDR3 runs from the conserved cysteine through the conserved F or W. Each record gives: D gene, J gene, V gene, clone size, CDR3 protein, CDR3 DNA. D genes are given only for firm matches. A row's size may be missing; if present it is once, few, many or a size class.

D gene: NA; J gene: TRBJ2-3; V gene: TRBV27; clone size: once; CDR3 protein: CASSHGPGESDTQYF; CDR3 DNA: TGTGCCAGCAGCCACGGGCCAGGGGAGTCGGATACGCAGTATTTT
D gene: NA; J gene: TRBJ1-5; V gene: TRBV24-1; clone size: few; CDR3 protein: CATSARANQPQHF; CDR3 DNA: TGTGCCACCAGTGCCAGGGCCAATCAGCCCCAGCATTTT
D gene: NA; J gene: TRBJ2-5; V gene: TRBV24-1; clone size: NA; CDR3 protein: CATSDLDRFQETQYF; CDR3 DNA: TGTGCCACCAGTGATTTGGACAGATTCCAAGAGACCCAGTACTTC
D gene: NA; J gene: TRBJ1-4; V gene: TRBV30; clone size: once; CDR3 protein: CAWSQGWGTPNEKLFF; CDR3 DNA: TGTGCCTGGAGTCAAGGGTGGGGCACCCCTAATGAAAAACTGTTTTTT
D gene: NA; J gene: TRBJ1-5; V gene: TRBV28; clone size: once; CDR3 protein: CASSSRRPVPNQPQHF; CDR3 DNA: TGTGCCAGCAGTTCCCGCCGCCCGGTCCCCAATCAGCCCCAGCATTTT
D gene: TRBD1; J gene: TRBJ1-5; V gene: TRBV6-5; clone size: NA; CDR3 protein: CASSRTGSGNQPQHF; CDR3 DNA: TGTGCCAGCAGCCGGACAGGGTCGGGCAATCAGCCCCAGCATTTT
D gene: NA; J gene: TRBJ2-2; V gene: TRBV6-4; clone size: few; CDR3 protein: CASSWRQNTGELFF; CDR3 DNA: TGTGCCAGCAGCTGGCGGCAAAACACCGGGGAGCTGTTTTTT
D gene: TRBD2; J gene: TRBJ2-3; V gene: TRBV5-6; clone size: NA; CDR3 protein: CASKTSAYTDTQYF; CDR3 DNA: TGTGCCAGCAAAACTAGCGCCTACACAGATACGCAGTATTTT
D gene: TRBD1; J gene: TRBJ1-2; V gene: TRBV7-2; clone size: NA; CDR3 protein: CASSENRGIYGYTF; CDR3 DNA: TGTGCCAGCAGCGAAAACAGGGGGATCTATGGCTACACCTTC
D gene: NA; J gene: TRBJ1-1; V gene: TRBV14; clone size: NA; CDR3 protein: CASSQGQARNTEAFF; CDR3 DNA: TGTGCCAGCAGCCAAGGCCAGGCCAGAAACACTGAAGCTTTCTTT
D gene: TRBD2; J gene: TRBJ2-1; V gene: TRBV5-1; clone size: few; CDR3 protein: CASSLAGTTNEQFF; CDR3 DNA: TGCGCCAGCAGCTTGGCCGGGACTACTAATGAGCAGTTCTTC
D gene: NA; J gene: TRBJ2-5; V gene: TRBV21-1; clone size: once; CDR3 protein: CASSNGGSGQETQYF; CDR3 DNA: TGTGCCAGCAGCAACGGGGGTAGCGGGCAAGAGACCCAGTACTTC
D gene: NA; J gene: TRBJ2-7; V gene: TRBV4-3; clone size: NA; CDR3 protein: CASSQESSGEVYEQYF; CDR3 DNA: TGCGCCAGCAGCCAAGAATCGTCCGGGGAAGTCTACGAGCAGTACTTC
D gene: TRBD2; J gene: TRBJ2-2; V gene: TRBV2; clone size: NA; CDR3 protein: CASRGTSGTGGELFF; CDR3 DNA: TGTGCCAGCAGGGGGACTAGCGGGACGGGCGGGGAGCTGTTTTTT
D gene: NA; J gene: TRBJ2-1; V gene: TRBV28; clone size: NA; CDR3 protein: CASSFGGTAYNEQFF; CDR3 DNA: TGTGCCAGCAGTTTCGGAGGGACCGCCTACAATGAGCAGTTCTTC
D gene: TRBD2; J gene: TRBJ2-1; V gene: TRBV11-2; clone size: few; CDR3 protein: CASSWRESISNEQFF; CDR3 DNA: TGTGCCAGCAGCTGGCGGGAGTCGATCTCCAATGAGCAGTTCTTC
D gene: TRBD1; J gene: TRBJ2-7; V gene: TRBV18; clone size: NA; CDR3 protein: CASFTGVSYEQYF; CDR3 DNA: TGTGCCAGCTTTACAGGGGTCTCCTACGAGCAGTACTTC
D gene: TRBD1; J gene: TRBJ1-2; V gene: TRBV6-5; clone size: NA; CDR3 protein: CASSLRGRSYGYTF; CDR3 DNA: TGTGCCAGCAGTCTCAGGGGGCGCAGCTATGGCTACACCTTC
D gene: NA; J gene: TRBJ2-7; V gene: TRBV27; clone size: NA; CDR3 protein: CASSRGARYYEQYF; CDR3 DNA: TGTGCCAGCAGCCGAGGCGCCCGCTACTACGAGCAGTACTTC
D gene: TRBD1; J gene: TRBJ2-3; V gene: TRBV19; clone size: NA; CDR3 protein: CASSMGTGFTDTQYF; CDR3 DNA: TGTGCCAGTAGTATGGGGACAGGGTTTACAGATACGCAGTATTTT
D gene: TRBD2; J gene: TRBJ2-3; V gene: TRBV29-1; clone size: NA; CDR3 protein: CSVLLAGGPDTQYF; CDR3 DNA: TGCAGCGTCCTCTTAGCGGGAGGGCCAGATACGCAGTATTTT
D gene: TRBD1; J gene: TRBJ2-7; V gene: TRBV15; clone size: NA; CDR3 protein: CATSRGLPGTGYDEQYF; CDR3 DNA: TGTGCCACCAGCAGAGGCCTGCCCGGGACAGGGTACGACGAGCAGTACTTC
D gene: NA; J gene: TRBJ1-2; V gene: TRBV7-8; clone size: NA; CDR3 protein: CASSLVVNYGYTF; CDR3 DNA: TGTGCCAGCAGCTTAGTAGTTAACTATGGCTACACCTTC
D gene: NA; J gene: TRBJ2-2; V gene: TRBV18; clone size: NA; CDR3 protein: CASSPPSSEGTGELFF; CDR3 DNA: TGTGCCAGCTCACCACCTTCCAGCGAAGGCACCGGGGAGCTGTTTTTT
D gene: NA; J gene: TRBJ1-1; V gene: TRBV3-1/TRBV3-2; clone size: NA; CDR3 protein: CASSLLSRNTEAFF; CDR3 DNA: TGTGCCAGCAGCCTCCTATCCCGGAACACTGAAGCTTTCTTT
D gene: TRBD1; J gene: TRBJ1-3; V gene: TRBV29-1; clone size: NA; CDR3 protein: CSVGGDRGNTIYF; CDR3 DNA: TGCAGCGTTGGAGGGGACAGGGGAAACACCATATATTTT
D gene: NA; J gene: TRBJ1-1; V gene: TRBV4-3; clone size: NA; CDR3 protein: CASSQDRGGETEAFF; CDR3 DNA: TGCGCCAGCAGCCAAGATCGTGGAGGGGAGACTGAAGCTTTCTTT
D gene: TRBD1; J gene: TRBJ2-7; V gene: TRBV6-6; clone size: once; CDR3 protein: CASRAPGQGTGEQYF; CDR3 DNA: TGTGCCAGCAGGGCTCCGGGACAGGGGACGGGGGAGCAGTACTTC
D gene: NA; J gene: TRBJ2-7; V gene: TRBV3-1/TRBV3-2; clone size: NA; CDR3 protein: CASSHPGRSSYEQYF; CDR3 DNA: TGTGCCAGCAGCCATCCGGGAAGGAGCTCCTACGAGCAGTACTTC
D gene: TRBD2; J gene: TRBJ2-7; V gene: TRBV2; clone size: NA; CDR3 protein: CASTLLAGVSYEQYF; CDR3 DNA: TGTGCCAGCACCCTACTAGCGGGAGTTTCTTACGAGCAGTACTTC
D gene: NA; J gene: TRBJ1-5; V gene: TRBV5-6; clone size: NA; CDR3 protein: CASSFRREGWVNQPQHF; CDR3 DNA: TGTGCCAGCAGCTTCCGCCGGGAAGGCTGGGTCAATCAGCCCCAGCATTTT
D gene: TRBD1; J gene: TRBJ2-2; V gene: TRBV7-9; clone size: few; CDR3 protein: CASSSWTGSTGELFF; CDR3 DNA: TGTGCCAGCAGCTCCTGGACAGGGTCCACCGGGGAGCTGTTTTTT
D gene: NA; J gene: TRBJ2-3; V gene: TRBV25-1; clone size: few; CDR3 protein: CASSESDMLGTDTQYF; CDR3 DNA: TGTGCCAGCAGTGAATCTGATATGCTCGGGACAGATACGCAGTATTTT
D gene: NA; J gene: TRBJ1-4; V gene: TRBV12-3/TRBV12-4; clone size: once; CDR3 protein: CASSSPVHEKLFF; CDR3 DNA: TGTGCCAGCAGTTCCCCAGTCCATGAAAAACTGTTTTTT
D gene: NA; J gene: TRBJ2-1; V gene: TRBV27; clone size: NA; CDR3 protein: CASMERRGERYNEQFF; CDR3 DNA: TGTGCCAGCATGGAGAGGCGGGGAGAGAGGTACAATGAGCAGTTCTTC
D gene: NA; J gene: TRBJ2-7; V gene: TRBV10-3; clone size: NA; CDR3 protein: CAISAVSYEQYF; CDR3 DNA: TGTGCCATCAGTGCTGTCTCCTACGAGCAGTACTTC
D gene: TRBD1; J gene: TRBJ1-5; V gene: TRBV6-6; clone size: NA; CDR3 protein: CASSPDPNGIQGGNQPQHF; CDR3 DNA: TGTGCCAGCAGTCCCGATCCCAATGGAATCCAGGGGGGTAATCAGCCCCAGCATTTT
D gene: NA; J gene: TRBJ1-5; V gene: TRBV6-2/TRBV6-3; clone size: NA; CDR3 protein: CASSPDSDQPQHF; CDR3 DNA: TGTGCCAGCAGTCCCGATTCGGATCAGCCCCAGCATTTT
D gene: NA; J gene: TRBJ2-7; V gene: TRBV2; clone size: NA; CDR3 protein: CASSLGQGGYYEQYF; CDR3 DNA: TGTGCCAGCAGCCTAGGTCAGGGGGGTTACTACGAGCAGTACTTC
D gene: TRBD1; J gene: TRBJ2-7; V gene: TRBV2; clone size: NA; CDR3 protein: CASSPGTGTYEQYF; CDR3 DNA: TGTGCCAGCTCCCCTGGGACAGGGACCTACGAGCAGTACTTC
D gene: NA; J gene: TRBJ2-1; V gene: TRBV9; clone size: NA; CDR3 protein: CASSVAQGKDEQFF; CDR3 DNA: TGTGCCAGCAGCGTAGCTCAGGGTAAGGATGAGCAGTTCTTC
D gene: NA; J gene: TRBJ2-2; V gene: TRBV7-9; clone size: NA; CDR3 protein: CASSLASGGELFF; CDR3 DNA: TGTGCCAGCAGCTTAGCGAGTGGCGGGGAGCTGTTTTTT
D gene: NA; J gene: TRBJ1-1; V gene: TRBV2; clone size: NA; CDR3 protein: CASRPRVGEDHNEAFF; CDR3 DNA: TGTGCCAGCAGGCCCCGGGTAGGGGAGGATCATAATGAAGCTTTCTTT
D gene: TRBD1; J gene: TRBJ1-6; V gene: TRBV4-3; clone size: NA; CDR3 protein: CASSLDPGQGYVSYNSPLHF; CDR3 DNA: TGCGCCAGCAGCCTAGACCCGGGACAGGGGTACGTTTCCTATAATTCACCCCTCCACTTT
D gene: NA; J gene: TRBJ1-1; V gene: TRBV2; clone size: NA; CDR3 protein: CASSEARQGEAFF; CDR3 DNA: TGTGCCAGCAGTGAAGCGAGGCAGGGCGAAGCTTTCTTT
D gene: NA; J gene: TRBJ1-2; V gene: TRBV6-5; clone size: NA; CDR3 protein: CASSRGSGRYTF; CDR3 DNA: TGTGCCAGCAGTAGAGGTAGCGGACGCTACACCTTC
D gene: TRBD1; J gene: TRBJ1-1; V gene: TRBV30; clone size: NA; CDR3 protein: CAWGTDVGTEAFF; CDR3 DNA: TGTGCCTGGGGGACAGACGTGGGCACTGAAGCTTTCTTT
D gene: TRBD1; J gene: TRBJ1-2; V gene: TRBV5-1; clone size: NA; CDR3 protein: CASSLSSGGSPYGYTF; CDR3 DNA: TGCGCCAGCAGCTTGTCCTCAGGGGGGTCCCCCTATGGCTACACCTTC
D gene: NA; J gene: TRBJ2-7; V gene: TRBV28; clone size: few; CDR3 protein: CASSSFYEQYF; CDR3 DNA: TGTGCCAGCAGTTCGTTCTACGAGCAGTACTTC
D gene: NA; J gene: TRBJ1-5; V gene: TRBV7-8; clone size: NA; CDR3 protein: CASSLRTRSNQPQHF; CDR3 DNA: TGTGCCAGCAGCTTAAGGACACGAAGCAATCAGCCCCAGCATTTT
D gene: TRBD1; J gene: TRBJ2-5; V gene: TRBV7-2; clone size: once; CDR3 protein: CASSYRTGGETQYF; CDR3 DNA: TGTGCCAGCAGCTACCGCACAGGGGGAGAGACCCAGTACTTC
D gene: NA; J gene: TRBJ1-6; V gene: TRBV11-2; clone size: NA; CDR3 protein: CASSLRGLSPLHF; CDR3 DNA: TGTGCCAGCAGCCTCAGAGGGTTGTCACCCCTCCACTTT